This T cell receptor beta chain was sequenced in a study of blood T cell repertoires in COVID-19. Participants were aged about 18 to 95 years, lived in 25 or so US areas, and enrolled virtually. The assay was immunoSEQ multiplex PCR, and TCRdb's table has in-frame clones only and misses some. The table records about 340,000 clones, about 92% of them present only once. Germline CDR1 reads MNHEY; CDR2 reads SVGAGI. CDR3 length: 15 amino acids. Trimming took off 8 bases at V and 0 bases at J, with 13 bases between the two ends. Sequenced material: PBMCs or T cells enriched from blood (not recorded which). This receptor was taken from a woman aged 25 to 39 who had recovered from COVID-19. The chain carries TRBV6-5 and TRBJ1-4; a possible D gene is TRBD1 (5 bases). The CDR3, as DNA: TGTGCCAGCGGGGCGACAGATGCAACTAATGAAAAACTGTTTTTT. Its translation: CASGATDATNEKLFF.